This T cell receptor beta chain emerged from a study of T cell repertoires in cytomegalovirus infection. As for the study in general: CMV infection and matching HLA type were both indicated by public TCR beta signatures. Whole-study findings and limits: Across the ex vivo response, the dominant clonotypes were HLA-C-restricted CMV-specific TCR beta clonotypes.

TCRdb fed the reads into MiXCR, producing one record per CDR3 protein. The sample has some 700,000 distinct CDR3 sequences; roughly 30% are singletons. The sample holds one count of this clonotype. The antigen is undetermined. This clonotype was sampled from a human donor in good health (CMV status not recorded). Some clones in this sample may be carry-over from other donors' samples. This material consisted of cultured PBMCs, taken from culture after CMV antigen stimulation.

The DNA of the CDR3 is TGTGCCAGCAGTTTAAGCCTAGTCAATACGCAGTATTTT. The encoded protein is CASSLSLVNTQYF. J is TRBJ2-3 and V is TRBV12-3 or TRBV12-4; no definite D call. This CDR3 region has 13 residues. V was trimmed by 2 bases and J by 7 bases, leaving 10 bases between them.